Sequencing of this T cell receptor (beta chain) was carried out in a study of blood T cell repertoires in COVID-19. Looking at the study overall: Samples came from the United States, Italy and Spain, spanning acute and convalescent COVID-19. In each case, the material was cDNA or gDNA derived from T cells, B-cell-depleted T cells, or PBMCs.

Germline trimming cut 0 bases from V and 2 bases from J; bases unmatched to any gene: 10. Germline V gene lookup returns CDR1 LNHNV and CDR2 YYDKDF (reference sequence). The CDR3 has 17 amino acids. Original methodology: By means of reference gene primer amplification, nucleated cell counts were estimated. Sequencing used immunoSEQ multiplex PCR; TCRdb keeps in-frame clones, though not all of them. D and trimming were read from the DNA, whereas the V and J calls and clone size are those reported in that table. The sample has 35,000 to 45,000 clones; approximately 90% are singletons. The TCR was taken from a human donor in a cohort sampled during active COVID-19. J is TRBJ2-7 and V is TRBV15; 7 bases match TRBD2. The sample consisted of peripheral blood. CDR3: CATSRDAGTTRAYEQYF. CDR3 in DNA: TGTGCCACCAGCAGAGATGCCGGGACTACCAGGGCCTACGAGCAGTACTTC.